This TCR beta chain was identified during a study of PD-1 blockade in classical Hodgkin lymphoma. Each of the patients experienced relapse following autologous stem cell transplantation, and their brentuximab vedotin exposure differed. The V and J ends lost 1 base and 11 bases respectively, with 18 bases between them. This CDR3 is 13 amino acids long. Germline-derived CDR1 and CDR2 are GTSNPN and SVGIG (reference sequence). The repertoire was sequenced with immunoSEQ multiplex PCR; TCRdb's copy has only in-frame clones and lacks some. The table lists 75,000 to 100,000 clones, over 80% of them singletons, with 12% in the top ten.

Sequencing was performed on peripheral blood mononuclear cells (PBMCs), taken at baseline. This clonotype originated in a human donor with classical Hodgkin lymphoma. The chain uses TRBV30 and TRBJ2-7, with a possible D match to TRBD2 (7 bases). CDR3 amino acids: CAWSAGGQTVEYF. As DNA, the CDR3 is TGTGCCTGGAGTGCCGGGGGGCAGACGGTTGAGTACTTC.